Sequencing of this TCR beta chain was carried out in a study of siplizumab effects on memory and regulatory T cells. Findings and caveats of the study: Just a small share of alloreactive clones was traced back to unstimulated subsets. Naive T cells appeared more diverse than memory cells and seemed to be major alloresponse contributors. Proof of suppressive function in proliferating Tregs from siplizumab cultures was not established.

The assay covered 85,000 to 100,000 TCR templates per sample. Sequencing was performed with immunoSEQ multiplex PCR; in TCRdb, only in-frame clones are kept and a portion is missing. The table lists roughly 100,000 clones, roughly 91% of them singletons. In the case of this clone: Its target is unknown.

There are 12 residues in the CDR3. Germline loops: CDR1 MNHNY, CDR2 SVGAGI (reference sequence). The V gene lost 3 bases and the J gene lost 7 bases, with 9 bases spanning the gap. This chain joins TRBV6-6 and TRBJ1-1, with D perhaps matching TRBD1 (5 bases). The source of this sequence is a human donor in good health. The material sequenced was non-Treg CD4+ T cells sorted from blood. CDR3 protein: CASSYQGGEAFF. The CDR3 DNA reads TGTGCCAGCAGTTATCAGGGCGGTGAAGCTTTCTTT.